This note documents a single TCR beta chain sequence. Its specificity is not known. V shed 2 bases and J 2 bases; nucleotides not matched to a gene: 7. The germline V gene encodes CDR1 SGHNT and CDR2 YENEEA. The CDR3 runs to 16 residues. These data come from a study of T-cell reconstitution after alpha-beta-depleted transplantation in children. General study findings and limits: About two months after transplant, alpha-beta T cells reportedly came from several hundred expanded graft clones. After one year, T-cell counts and TCRbeta diversity mostly came from new T cells. Surviving thymic progenitors and recipient T cells were the source of high TCRbeta diversity at day 60 in some patients.

Unique molecular identifiers were incorporated into the prepared TCRbeta library. One entry per CDR3 protein, called by TCRdb with MiXCR from the PCR reads. The sample records about 540,000 distinct CDR3 sequences, 25% to 30% being singletons. The TCR was taken from a boy in the first two years of life with Wiskott-Aldrich syndrome, due to receive a stem cell transplant. The sequenced sample was PBMCs, obtained before TCRalphabeta/CD19-depleted stem cell transplant. V usage is TRBV11-3 and J usage is TRBJ2-5; 8 bases align to TRBD2. CDR3 nucleotide sequence: TGTGCCAGCAGCTTAACCAGCGGGAGAGGACAAGAGACCCAGTACTTC. It yields the protein CASSLTSGRGQETQYF.